Following are 28 T cell receptor beta chains from one sample sequenced in a study of neurological immune-mediated disorders. One entry per CDR3 protein results from TCRdb running MiXCR on the 5' RACE reads. The table shows 100,000 or so distinct CDR3 sequences, with roughly 3.5% occurring only once. Specimen: PBMCs. These receptors originate from a young woman with multiple sclerosis.

Ten or more counts support this clonotype. As DNA, the CDR3 is TGTGCCAGCAGCTTAGACAGGGTTACGAACACCGGGGAGCTGTTTTTT. Its protein product is CASSLDRVTNTGELFF. The rearrangement links TRBV11-2 to TRBJ2-2; a weak D match, TRBD1 (5 bases). Germline lookup yields CDR1 SGHAT and CDR2 FQNNGV. The CDR3 is 16 amino acids. Trimming cost V 0 bases and J 0 bases, with 8 bases left between them.

This clonotype occurred many times. This rearrangement joins TRBV5-6 to TRBJ1-1; 7 nucleotides agree with TRBD1. Germline V lookup: CDR1 SGHDT, CDR2 YYEEEE. The CDR3 is 16 residues long. Trimming took 4 bases from V and 4 from J; bases not matched to a gene: 13. In DNA form, the CDR3 reads TGTGCCAGCAGCCCGATTAACAGGGGAAGGAGCACTGAAGCTTTCTTT. Its translation is CASSPINRGRSTEAFF.

Ten or more counts support this clonotype. This sequence joins TRBV5-1 and TRBJ2-5; D may correspond to TRBD1 or TRBD2 (6 bases each). Deletions cut 0 bases from V and 2 bases from J, with 14 bases between. From germline, CDR1 is SGHRS and CDR2 YFSETQ. This CDR3 contains 16 residues. As DNA, the CDR3 is TGCGCCAGCAGCTTGGGGGATCAGGGGACTCAAGAGACCCAGTACTTC. Its translation is CASSLGDQGTQETQYF. Combining the CDR3 with reference TRBV5-1 and TRBJ2-5 gives the whole variable domain KAGVTQTPRYLIKTRGQQVTLSCSPISGHRSVSWYQQTPGQGLQFLFEYFSETQRNKGNFPGRFSGRQFSNSRSEMNVSTLELGDSALYLCASSLGDQGTQETQYFGPGTRLLVL.

This clonotype was found many times. CDR3 coding DNA: TGCAGTGCTAGAGAAGGACTAGACTACAATGAGCAGTTCTTC. Amino acids: CSAREGLDYNEQFF. J is TRBJ2-1 and V is TRBV20-1; 7 bases are a match to TRBD2. The J segment lost 3 bases and the V segment lost 0 bases, leaving 2 bases of the junction unmatched. The CDR3 totals 14 residues. Germline CDR1 reads DFQATT; CDR2 reads SNEGSKA (reference sequence).

In this sample, this clonotype turned up a few times. The rearrangement joins TRBV30 to TRBJ2-7; perhaps TRBD2 as D (6 bases). There are 14 residues in the CDR3. Germline V gene data show CDR1 as GTSNPN and CDR2 as SVGIG (reference sequence). The V and J ends lost 2 bases and 4 bases respectively, with 15 bases between them. CDR3 amino acids: CAWSTLGEVYEQYF. In nucleotides, the CDR3 is TGTGCCTGGAGTACTCTCGGGGAGGTTTACGAGCAGTACTTC.

This clonotype came up many times. The genes are TRBV20-1 and TRBJ2-7; 8 bases match TRBD2. The V segment lost 3 bases and the J segment 3 bases; nucleotides outside the gene matches: 1. CDR3 length: 12 residues. Germline V lookup: CDR1 DFQATT, CDR2 SNEGSKA (reference sequence). CDR3 DNA sequence: TGCAGTGCTAGCCGGGAGGGCTACGAGCAGTACTTC. Amino acids: CSASREGYEQYF.

This clonotype came up many times. This chain uses TRBV4-2 with TRBJ1-1; no clear D gene. Trimming cost V 3 bases and J 2 bases, with 13 bases left between them. This CDR3 region has 15 residues. Germline CDR1 and CDR2: LGHNA and YNFKEQ. This CDR3 reads CASSHGQEGNTEAFF. The CDR3 bases are TGTGCCAGCAGCCATGGGCAGGAGGGAAACACTGAAGCTTTCTTT.

This clonotype came up many times. The CDR3 protein is CASSQVGLARNNEQFF. In DNA form, the CDR3 reads TGTGCCAGCAGCCAAGTTGGTCTAGCTCGCAACAATGAGCAGTTCTTC. V is TRBV3-1 and J is TRBJ2-1, with D maybe TRBD2 (5 bases). From germline, CDR1 is LGHDT and CDR2 YNNKEL (reference sequence). V was cut by 1 base and J by 5 bases, with 15 bases left in between. The CDR3 is 16 amino acids.

This clonotype appeared many times. The CDR3 is CAWSGVFNEKLFF. The CDR3 DNA reads as TGTGCCTGGAGTGGAGTCTTTAATGAAAAACTGTTTTTT. This chain links TRBV30 with TRBJ1-4; D is unresolved. Germline values: CDR1 GTSNPN, CDR2 SVGIG (reference sequence). This CDR3 comprises 13 residues. The V gene lost 1 base and the J gene lost 4 bases, with 7 bases spanning the gap. The full variable domain, completed using reference TRBV30 and TRBJ1-4, is SQTIHQWPATLVQPVGSPLSLECTVEGTSNPNLYWYRQAAGRGLQLLFYSVGIGQISSEVPQNLSASRPQDRQFILSSKKLLLSDSGFYLCAWSGVFNEKLFFGSGTQLSVL.

This clonotype was found many times. The chain joins TRBV20-1 to TRBJ2-3, with D perhaps TRBD2 (5 bases). Trimming took 0 bases from V and 4 from J, leaving 11 bases between them. Germline V gene data show CDR1 as DFQATT and CDR2 as SNEGSKA (reference sequence). This CDR3 spans 14 amino acids. CDR3 residues: CSARDGRRADTQYF. The CDR3 DNA sequence: TGCAGTGCTAGAGATGGGAGACGGGCAGATACGCAGTATTTT.

The chain links TRBV12-3 or TRBV12-4 to TRBJ2-3, with TRBD2 identical over 13 bases. The CDR3 is 18 residues long. Germline trimming cut 6 bases from V and 4 bases from J; bases unmatched to any gene: 13. The CDR3 DNA follows: TGTGCCAGCAGCTCAATAAGCCGACTAGCGGGGGGCCCAGATACGCAGTATTTT. Amino acids: CASSSISRLAGGPDTQYF.

This clonotype was found many times. The chain employs TRBV4-2 and TRBJ2-1, with D maybe TRBD2 (7 bases). Germline V lookup: CDR1 LGHNA, CDR2 YNFKEQ. This CDR3 has 16 residues. Trimming pared 0 bases from V and 2 bases from J, leaving 11 bases between. CDR3 bases: TGTGCCAGCAGCCAAGAAGGGGGGGGGACCTACAATGAGCAGTTCTTC. Translating gives CASSQEGGGTYNEQFF.

This clonotype showed up many times. The rearrangement joins TRBV6-2 or TRBV6-3 to TRBJ2-2; TRBD2 might be the D (6 bases). The CDR3 is made up of 13 amino acids. From germline, CDR1 is MNHEY and CDR2 SVGEGT. Trimming left V 7 bases short and J 4 bases short, with 10 bases between. The DNA for the CDR3 is TGTGCCAGCATGGGACTTTCCACCGGGGAGCTGTTTTTT. Its translation is CASMGLSTGELFF.

This clonotype was observed many times. The chain has TRBV5-5 and TRBJ2-7; 8 positions agree with TRBD1. This CDR3 region has 16 residues. The germline CDR1 and CDR2 sequences are SGHKS and YYEKEE (reference sequence). J gave up 2 bases and V 4 bases, and 11 bases lay outside the gene matches. The CDR3 coding sequence is TGTGCCAGCAGCGTAAACCCGGGACAGGAAACCTACGAGCAGTACTTC. This sequence encodes CASSVNPGQETYEQYF.

Many counts were recorded for this clonotype. The chain combines TRBV6-5 with TRBJ1-1, with TRBD1 identical over 7 bases. V shed 2 bases and J 12 bases; nucleotides not matched to a gene: 9. Germline CDR1 reads MNHEY; CDR2 reads SVGAGI. The CDR3 runs 13 residues. The chain's CDR3 is CASSYQDRVRTFF. The CDR3 DNA reads as TGTGCCAGCAGTTACCAAGACAGGGTCAGGACTTTCTTT.

This clonotype was recorded many times. V gene TRBV2 combines with J gene TRBJ1-1; 9 nucleotides line up with TRBD1. V was clipped by 5 bases and J by 5 bases; unmatched bases: 12. Germline V gene sequence: CDR1 SNHLY, CDR2 FYNNEI. This CDR3 has 16 amino acids. The CDR3 loop reads CASSFLDRGSGTEAFF. The DNA for the CDR3 is TGTGCCAGCAGTTTCCTGGACAGGGGATCGGGGACTGAAGCTTTCTTT.

In this sample, this clonotype turned up many times. The V gene is TRBV7-2, the J gene TRBJ2-7, with D possibly matching TRBD1 (6 bases). Trimming removed 5 bases at V and 1 base at J, with 12 bases between. This CDR3 has 14 residues. Germline V gene sequence: CDR1 SGHTA, CDR2 FQGNSA. The CDR3 region is CASSPTRGSYEQYF. CDR3 nucleotides: TGTGCCAGCAGCCCCACTAGGGGGTCCTACGAGCAGTACTTC.

This clonotype has a count of ten or more. V is TRBV29-1 and J is TRBJ1-1; D is uncertain. The germline CDR1 and CDR2 sequences are SQVTM and ANQGSEA. The V end lost 2 bases, the J end lost 0 bases, and 7 bases lay between the germline ends. This CDR3 spans 13 amino acids. For the CDR3, the DNA is TGCAGCGTTGAACCACGGATGAACACTGAAGCTTTCTTT. Translating gives CSVEPRMNTEAFF.

This clonotype was seen many times. The chain joins TRBV5-1 to TRBJ2-1; D may be TRBD2 (7 bases). CDR1 SGHRS and CDR2 YFSETQ come from the germline V gene. Trimming took 0 bases from V and 4 from J, leaving 11 bases between them. CDR3 length: 15 amino acids. The CDR3, as DNA: TGCGCCAGCAGCTTGGTGGCGGGGGCTTACAATGAGCAGTTCTTC. It codes for CASSLVAGAYNEQFF.

This clonotype was recorded at least ten times. The chain couples TRBV10-3 to TRBJ2-5; perhaps TRBD1 as D (5 bases). CDR1 is ENHRY and CDR2 is SYGVKD in the germline V gene. Between the trimmed V and J ends, which lost 3 bases and 2 bases, there was a span of 13 bases. This CDR3 has 15 residues. Here the CDR3 reads CAISDLGAQQETQYF. The CDR3 DNA sequence: TGTGCCATCAGTGATTTAGGGGCCCAACAAGAGACCCAGTACTTC.

This clonotype was picked up many times. V is TRBV5-1 and J is TRBJ2-2; no clear D gene. The CDR3 consists of 14 residues. Germline CDR1 and CDR2: SGHRS and YFSETQ. V was cut by 5 bases and J by 2 bases, with 10 bases left in between. CDR3 amino acids: CASRGESNTGELFF. Here the CDR3 DNA reads TGCGCCAGCAGGGGCGAGTCCAACACCGGGGAGCTGTTTTTT. The full variable domain, with the rest looked up from reference TRBV5-1 and TRBJ2-2, is KAGVTQTPRYLIKTRGQQVTLSCSPISGHRSVSWYQQTPGQGLQFLFEYFSETQRNKGNFPGRFSGRQFSNSRSEMNVSTLELGDSALYLCASRGESNTGELFFGEGSRLTVL.

The table lists this clonotype with a few counts. An end of the junction differs from the germline gene, which may be a read error. The rearrangement links TRBV6-5 to TRBJ1-2; D not resolved. This CDR3 comprises 12 residues. The germline V gene has CDR1 MNHEY and CDR2 SVGAGI. The CDR3: CDSSSDGYGYTF. The CDR3 DNA reads as TGTGACAGCAGTTCAGACGGCTATGGCTACACCTTC.

This clonotype was detected ten times or more. This chain links TRBV10-3 with TRBJ2-1; 16 bases agree with TRBD2. V was clipped by 6 bases and J by 5 bases; unmatched bases: 7. This CDR3 contains 17 residues. Germline CDR1 reads ENHRY; CDR2 reads SYGVKD. CDR3 sequence reads: CAISGGLAGGVDNEQFF. The DNA of the CDR3 is TGTGCCATCAGCGGGGGACTAGCGGGAGGGGTCGACAATGAGCAGTTCTTC.

The sample holds many counts of this clonotype. V and J are TRBV13 and TRBJ2-3; D unresolved. V was clipped by 5 bases and J by 6 bases, with 6 bases between them. CDR3 size: 11 residues. CDR1 is PRHDT and CDR2 is FYEKMQ in the germline V gene (reference sequence). This CDR3 reads CASSLSDTQYF. CDR3 in DNA: TGTGCCAGCAGCCTGTCCGATACGCAGTATTTT.

This clonotype was observed a few times. The chain couples TRBV6-6 to TRBJ2-7; possible D gene TRBD1, 5 bases. Germline V lookup: CDR1 MNHNY, CDR2 SVGAGI (reference sequence). CDR3 length equals 14 residues. V was trimmed by 4 bases and J by 0 bases, leaving 10 bases between them. The CDR3 protein is CASSFPRDSYEQYF. As DNA, the CDR3 is TGTGCCAGCAGTTTCCCCAGGGACTCCTACGAGCAGTACTTC.

This clonotype was seen repeatedly, ten times or more. The rearrangement uses TRBV4-1 and TRBJ1-1; D is ambiguous. Germline values: CDR1 MGHRA, CDR2 YSYEKL. V gave up 3 bases and J gave up 0 bases, with 17 bases separating them. The CDR3 extends over 17 amino acids. The CDR3 is CASSQWHLEPMNTEAFF. CDR3 DNA: TGCGCCAGCAGCCAGTGGCACTTAGAACCAATGAACACTGAAGCTTTCTTT.

To note about this clonotype: A much bigger clone sits one base away, suggesting this may be a read error. The chain links TRBV20-1 to TRBJ2-1; D call uncertain. Germline V CDR1 and CDR2: DFQATT, SNEGSKA (reference sequence). The CDR3 has 11 residues. Trimming took off 1 base at V and 4 bases at J, with 2 bases between the two ends. CDR3 protein: CSARGYNEQFF. The DNA for the CDR3 is TGCAGTGCTAGAGGGTACAATGAGCAGTTCTTC.

This clonotype has a count of ten or more. The chain couples TRBV5-1 to TRBJ2-6; 7 bases line up with TRBD1. Germline CDR1 and CDR2: SGHRS and YFSETQ. Trimming at V came to 0 bases and at J to 3 bases, leaving 3 bases not matched to a gene. The CDR3 has 16 amino acids. CDR3: CASSLEGAGGANVLTF. As DNA, the CDR3 is TGCGCCAGCAGCTTGGAGGGGGCAGGTGGGGCCAACGTCCTGACTTTC.